The TCR beta chain under discussion was sequenced for a study of regulatory T cells in long-lasting Graves disease. This clonotype was observed many times. Time point noted: persistent/refractory GD, antithyroid drugs over 5 years with positive TRAb. After RNA was extracted from PBMCs, the TCR library was made from it. CDR3 length: 13 amino acids. Germline V gives CDR1 LGHNT, CDR2 FRNRAP. J was trimmed by 0 bases and V by 6 bases; bases with no gene match: 1. According to the study, TCR beta libraries were built with iRepertoire HTBI primers and CDR3-region Arm-PCR. One entry per CDR3 protein, called by TCRdb with MiXCR from the multiplex PCR reads. The sample includes roughly 700,000 distinct CDR3 sequences, 25% to 30% of them seen just once.

The chain uses TRBV12-5 and TRBJ1-1, with 7 bases lining up with TRBD1. This specimen consisted of peripheral blood mononuclear cells (PBMCs), obtained when the disease was refractory, from a patient treated with antithyroid drugs. The TCR comes from a female donor with Graves disease. The CDR3 reads CASGGTVNTEAFF. The DNA for the CDR3 is TGTGCTAGTGGGGGGACAGTGAACACTGAAGCTTTCTTT.